Sequencing of this T cell receptor beta chain was carried out in a study of blood T cell repertoires in COVID-19. Study-level information: Acute-phase and convalescent COVID-19 samples originated in the United States, Italy and Spain. Nucleic acid was either cDNA or gDNA, and it came from T cells, B-cell-depleted T cells, or PBMCs.

Per the study methods: By means of reference gene primer amplification, nucleated cell counts were estimated. Sequenced by immunoSEQ multiplex PCR; TCRdb stores in-frame clones only, minus some. D and trimming come from the DNA, and the V and J calls and clone size come from that table. The profile covers 75,000 or so clones, with 88% appearing a single time and approximately 29% taken by the ten largest. Germline CDR1 and CDR2: SGHDT and YYEEEE. J was trimmed by 7 bases and V by 4 bases; bases with no gene match: 9. The CDR3 spans 14 residues. Specimen: peripheral blood. The sequence derives from a man aged 45-65 years with acute or convalescent COVID-19. The chain recombines TRBV5-6 with TRBJ2-7; the match to TRBD1 covers 9 bases. CDR3: CASSPRTGAGEQYF. In DNA, the CDR3 is TGTGCCAGCAGCCCTAGGACAGGGGCGGGGGAGCAGTACTTC.